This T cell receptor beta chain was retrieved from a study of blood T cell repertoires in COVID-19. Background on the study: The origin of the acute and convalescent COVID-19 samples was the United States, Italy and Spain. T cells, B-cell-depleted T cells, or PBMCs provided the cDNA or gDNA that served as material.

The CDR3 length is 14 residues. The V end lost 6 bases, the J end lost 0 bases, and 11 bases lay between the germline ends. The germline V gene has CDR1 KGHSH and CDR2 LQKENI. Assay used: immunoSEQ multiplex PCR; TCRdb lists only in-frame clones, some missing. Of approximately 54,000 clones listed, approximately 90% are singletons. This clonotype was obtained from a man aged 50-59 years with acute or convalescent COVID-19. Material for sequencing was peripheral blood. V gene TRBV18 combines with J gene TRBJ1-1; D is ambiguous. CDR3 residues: CASSMGRLNTEAFF. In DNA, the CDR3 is TGTGCCAGCTCGATGGGCCGGCTGAACACTGAAGCTTTCTTT. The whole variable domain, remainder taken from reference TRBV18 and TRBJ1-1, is NAGVMQNPRHLVRRRGQEARLRCSPMKGHSHVYWYRQLPEEGLKFMVYLQKENIIDESGMPKERFSAEFPKEGPSILRIQQVVRGDSAAYFCASSMGRLNTEAFFGQGTRLTVV.